The T cell receptor (beta chain) described here comes from a study of T cell responses to AZD1222 COVID-19 vaccine. Regarding the study as a whole: Reportedly, nearly half the spike-specific TCRs target unmutated variant regions. Following two doses of AZD1222, Spike-specific TCR breadth and depth rose. Seropositive at baseline were only 5 to 7 AZD1222 recipients. Clonal diversity may have been underestimated in mostly white British donors.

Libraries were prepared by immunoSEQ multiplex PCR; TCRdb keeps only in-frame clonotypes and omits some of them. This sample has about 150,000 clones, with 88% found just once. Worth noting for this clone: Antigen specificity is unknown.

After removal of 7 bases from V and 12 bases from J, the junction contained 8 bases not matched to a gene. CDR3 length: 11 residues. Germline V gene data show CDR1 as KGHDR and CDR2 as SFDVKD. The material sequenced was peripheral blood, taken on day 0 of AZD1222 vaccination. This sequence joins TRBV24-1 and TRBJ2-7; 7 bases align to TRBD1. This TCR was sampled from an adult in good health. The CDR3 sequence is CATRYRQGSYF. In DNA form, the CDR3 reads TGTGCCACCAGATATCGACAGGGATCGTACTTC.